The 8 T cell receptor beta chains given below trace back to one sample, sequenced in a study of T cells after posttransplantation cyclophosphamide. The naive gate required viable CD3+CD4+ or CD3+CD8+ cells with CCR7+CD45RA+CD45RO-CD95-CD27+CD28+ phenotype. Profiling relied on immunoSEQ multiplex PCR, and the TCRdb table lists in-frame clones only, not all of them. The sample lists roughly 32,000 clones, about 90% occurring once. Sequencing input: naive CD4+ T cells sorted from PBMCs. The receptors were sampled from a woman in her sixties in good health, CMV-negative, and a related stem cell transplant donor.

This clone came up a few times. The CDR3 loop reads CAWSVMGQGHRDTQYF. CDR3 bases: TGTGCCTGGAGTGTAATGGGACAGGGCCACAGAGATACGCAGTATTTT. The V gene is TRBV30, the J gene TRBJ2-3; 9 bases are shared with TRBD1. The CDR3 covers 16 residues. In germline, CDR1 is GTSNPN, CDR2 SVGIG (reference sequence). After removal of 0 bases from V and 5 bases from J, the junction contained 9 bases not matched to a gene.

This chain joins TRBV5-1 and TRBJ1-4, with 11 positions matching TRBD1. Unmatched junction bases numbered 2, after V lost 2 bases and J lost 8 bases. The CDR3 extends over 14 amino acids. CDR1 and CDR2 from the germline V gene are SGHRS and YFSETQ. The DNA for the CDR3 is TGCGCCAGCAGCTTCGGGACAGGGGGAGAAAAACTGTTTTTT. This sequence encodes CASSFGTGGEKLFF.

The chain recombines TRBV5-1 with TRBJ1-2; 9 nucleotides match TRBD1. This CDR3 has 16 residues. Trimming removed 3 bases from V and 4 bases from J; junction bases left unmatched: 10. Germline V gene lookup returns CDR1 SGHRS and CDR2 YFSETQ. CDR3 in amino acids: CASSSSTGGSIYGYTF. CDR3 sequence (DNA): TGCGCCAGCAGCTCGTCCACAGGGGGCTCTATCTATGGCTACACCTTC.

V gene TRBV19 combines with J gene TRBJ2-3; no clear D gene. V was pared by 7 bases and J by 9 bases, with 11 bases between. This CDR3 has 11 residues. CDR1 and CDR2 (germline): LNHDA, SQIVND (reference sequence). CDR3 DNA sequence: TGTGCCAGTACGTCTGCTATAACGCAGTATTTT. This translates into CASTSAITQYF.

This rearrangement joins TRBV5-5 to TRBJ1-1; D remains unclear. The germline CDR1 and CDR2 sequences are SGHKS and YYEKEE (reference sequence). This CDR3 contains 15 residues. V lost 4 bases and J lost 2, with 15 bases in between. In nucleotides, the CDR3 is TGTGCCAGCAGCGGTGCCCTCAGAGGAAACACTGAAGCTTTCTTT. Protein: CASSGALRGNTEAFF.

The CDR3 here is CASSLATDYNEQFF. The DNA for the CDR3 is TGCGCCAGCAGCTTGGCGACAGACTACAATGAGCAGTTCTTC. The genes are TRBV5-1 and TRBJ2-1; tentative D call: TRBD1 (5 bases). Germline-derived CDR1 and CDR2 are SGHRS and YFSETQ. The V gene lost 0 bases and the J gene lost 3 bases, with 7 bases spanning the gap. CDR3 size: 14 residues.

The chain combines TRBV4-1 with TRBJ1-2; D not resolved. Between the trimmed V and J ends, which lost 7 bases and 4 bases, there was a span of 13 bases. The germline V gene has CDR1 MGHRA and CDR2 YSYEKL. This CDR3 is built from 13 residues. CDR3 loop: CASKVVGSYGYTF. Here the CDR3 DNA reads TGCGCCAGCAAAGTAGTGGGCAGCTATGGCTACACCTTC.

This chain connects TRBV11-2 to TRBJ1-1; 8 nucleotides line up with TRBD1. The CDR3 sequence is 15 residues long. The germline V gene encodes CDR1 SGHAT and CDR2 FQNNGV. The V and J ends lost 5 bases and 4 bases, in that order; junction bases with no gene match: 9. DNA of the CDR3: TGTGCCAGCAGCCCTAGACAGGGGACGGGCACTGAAGCTTTCTTT. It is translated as CASSPRQGTGTEAFF.